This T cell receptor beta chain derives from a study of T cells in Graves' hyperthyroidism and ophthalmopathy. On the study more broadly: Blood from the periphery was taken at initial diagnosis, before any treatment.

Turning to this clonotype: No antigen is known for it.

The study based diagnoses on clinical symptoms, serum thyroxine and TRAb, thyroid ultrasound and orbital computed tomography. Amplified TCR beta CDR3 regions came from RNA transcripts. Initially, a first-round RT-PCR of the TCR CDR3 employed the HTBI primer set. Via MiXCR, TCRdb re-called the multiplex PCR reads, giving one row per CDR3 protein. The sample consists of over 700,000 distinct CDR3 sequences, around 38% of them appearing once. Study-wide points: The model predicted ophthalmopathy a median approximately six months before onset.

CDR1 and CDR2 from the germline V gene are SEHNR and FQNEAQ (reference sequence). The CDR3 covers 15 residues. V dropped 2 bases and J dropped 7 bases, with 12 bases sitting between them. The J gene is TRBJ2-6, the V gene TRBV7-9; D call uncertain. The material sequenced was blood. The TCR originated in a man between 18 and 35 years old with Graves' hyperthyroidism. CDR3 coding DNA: TGTGCCAGCAGCTTAAACAGAGGCGAAGCCAACGTCCTGACTTTC. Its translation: CASSLNRGEANVLTF.